This T cell receptor (beta chain) was observed in a study of CD8 T cells in Susac syndrome. Germline CDR1 and CDR2: SQVTM and ANQGSEA. The CDR3 covers 13 residues. Trimming took 7 bases from V and 2 from J, leaving 14 bases between them. cDNA came from around 0.54 to 1 ug RNA primed by random hexamers. The CDR3 of TCR beta was amplified by immunoSEQ multiplex PCR across 54 Vbeta and 13 Jbeta. TCRdb independently ran MiXCR on the immunoSEQ multiplex PCR reads; one entry per CDR3 protein. Of 150,000 to 190,000 distinct CDR3 sequences listed, nearly 97% were seen once; the top ten hold over 0.12%. Sequenced input: CD8+ T cells from PBMCs. This chain connects TRBV29-1 to TRBJ1-1; TRBD1 might be the D (6 bases). The clonotype originates from a human donor with multiple sclerosis. The CDR3 protein is CSAETRGNTEAFF. The CDR3 nucleotides read TGCAGCGCCGAAACCAGGGGTAACACTGAAGCTTTCTTT.